One sample yielded the 9 T cell receptor beta chains listed below, sequenced in a study of CD8+ T cells in alopecia areata. Isolated RNA was reverse transcribed into cDNA used as the sequencing template. The data were produced by immunoSEQ multiplex PCR, yet TCRdb's version contains in-frame clones alone and is incomplete. The table lists fewer than 200,000 clones, just under 60% of them singletons, with 14% to 15% in the top ten. The starting material was CD4+ T cells sorted from blood, obtained at week 0. The source of these receptors is a human donor with alopecia areata.

The chain recombines TRBV10-3 with TRBJ1-1; tentatively, D is TRBD1 (6 bases). Germline V gene lookup returns CDR1 ENHRY and CDR2 SYGVKD. This CDR3 spans 13 amino acids. Trimming pared 6 bases from V and 3 bases from J, leaving 11 bases between. CDR3: CAIREGGDTEAFF. CDR3 nucleotide sequence: TGTGCCATCAGAGAAGGGGGGGACACTGAAGCTTTCTTT.

The chain carries TRBV30 and TRBJ2-1, with D possibly TRBD2 on 5 matching bases. Trimming shortened V by 0 bases and J by 2 bases, and 11 bases separated the two germline ends. CDR3 length equals 15 residues. Germline V gene lookup returns CDR1 GTSNPN and CDR2 SVGIG (reference sequence). DNA of the CDR3: TGTGCCTGGAGTGTTGCGATAGCGCCCTACAATGAGCAGTTCTTC. It translates to CAWSVAIAPYNEQFF.

V and J are TRBV29-1 and TRBJ1-2; 7 bases map to TRBD1. Germline V gives CDR1 SQVTM, CDR2 ANQGSEA. The trim removed 1 base at V and 8 bases at J, leaving 4 bases unmatched. The CDR3 has 12 residues. DNA of the CDR3: TGCAGCGTTGAAGGTCAGGGGGGAGGCTACACCTTC. Its translation is CSVEGQGGGYTF. Looking up the rest from reference TRBV29-1 and TRBJ1-2 gives the full variable domain: SAVISQKPSRDICQRGTSLTIQCQVDSQVTMMFWYRQQPGQSLTLIATANQGSEATYESGFVIDKFPISRPNLTFSTLTVSNMSPEDSSIYLCSVEGQGGGYTFGSGTRLTVV.

This clone was counted a few times. V and J are TRBV29-1 and TRBJ2-5, with 8 bases fitting TRBD2. The germline gives CDR1 SQVTM, CDR2 ANQGSEA. The CDR3 consists of 16 residues. V dropped 2 bases and J dropped 6; count of bases not matched to a gene: 14. CDR3 sequence reads: CSVEWRGATGAQTQYF. The DNA for the CDR3 is TGCAGCGTTGAATGGCGGGGGGCCACGGGGGCGCAGACCCAGTACTTC.

This chain links TRBV27 with TRBJ2-2, with D hard to call. Germline loops: CDR1 MNHEY, CDR2 SMNVEV (reference sequence). The CDR3 length is 14 residues. Trimming cost V 5 bases and J 6 bases, with 13 bases left between them. Written as DNA, the CDR3 is TGTGCCAGCAGTCCAATCGGGCCGGCCGGGGAGCTGTTTTTT. Its translation: CASSPIGPAGELFF.

This clone showed up just once. The chain recombines TRBV30 with TRBJ1-5, with D uncertain. V was shortened by 4 bases and J by 0 bases, with 10 bases between the two germline ends. The CDR3 is 14 residues long. Germline V gene lookup returns CDR1 GTSNPN and CDR2 SVGIG (reference sequence). In DNA, the CDR3 is TGTGCCTGGAACGAAGGTAGTAGCAATCAGCCCCAGCATTTT. Its translation is CAWNEGSSNQPQHF.

The gene calls are TRBV10-3 and TRBJ2-1; the D gene is possibly TRBD1 (5 bases). V gave up 7 bases and J gave up 7 bases, with 14 bases separating them. There are 13 residues in the CDR3. Germline V gene data show CDR1 as ENHRY and CDR2 as SYGVKD. CDR3 coding DNA: TGTGCCATCAAGGAGAAGGGGATGAATGAGCAGTTCTTC. It is translated as CAIKEKGMNEQFF.

The gene calls are TRBV29-1 and TRBJ1-4; D might be TRBD1 (5 bases). With 7 bases removed from V and 10 bases from J, the gap between germline ends came to 22 bases. The CDR3 is 14 amino acids. CDR1 is SQVTM and CDR2 is ANQGSEA in the germline V gene. In DNA, the CDR3 is TGCAGCGCCGAGTCCCAGGGAACCTTTGGAAAACTGTTTTTT. This encodes CSAESQGTFGKLFF.

This chain connects TRBV5-6 to TRBJ2-1; TRBD2 matches at 11 bases. Germline CDR1 reads SGHDT; CDR2 reads YYEEEE. The CDR3 covers 16 residues. V trimming: 2 bases; J trimming: 4 bases; junction bases outside the gene matches: 5. CDR3 amino acids: CASSLDLAGGYNEQFF. The CDR3 DNA sequence: TGTGCCAGCAGCTTAGACCTAGCGGGGGGTTACAATGAGCAGTTCTTC.